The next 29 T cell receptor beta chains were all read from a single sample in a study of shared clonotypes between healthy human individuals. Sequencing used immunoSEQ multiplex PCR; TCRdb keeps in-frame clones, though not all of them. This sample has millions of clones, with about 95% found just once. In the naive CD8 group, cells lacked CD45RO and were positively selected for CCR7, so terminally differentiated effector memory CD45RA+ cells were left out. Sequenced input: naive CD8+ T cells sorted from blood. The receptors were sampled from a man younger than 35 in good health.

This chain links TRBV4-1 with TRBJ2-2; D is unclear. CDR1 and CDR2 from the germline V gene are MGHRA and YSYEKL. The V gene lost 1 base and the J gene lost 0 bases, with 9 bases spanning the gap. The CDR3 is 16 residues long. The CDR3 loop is CASSQVEISNTGELFF. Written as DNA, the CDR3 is TGCGCCAGCAGCCAAGTTGAGATTTCGAACACCGGGGAGCTGTTTTTT.

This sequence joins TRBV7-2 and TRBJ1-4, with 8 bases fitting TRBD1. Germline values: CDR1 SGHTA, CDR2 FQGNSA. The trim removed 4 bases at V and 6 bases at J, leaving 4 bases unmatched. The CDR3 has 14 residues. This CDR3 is CASSYGTGHEKLFF. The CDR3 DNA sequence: TGTGCCAGCAGCTACGGGACAGGTCATGAAAAACTGTTTTTT.

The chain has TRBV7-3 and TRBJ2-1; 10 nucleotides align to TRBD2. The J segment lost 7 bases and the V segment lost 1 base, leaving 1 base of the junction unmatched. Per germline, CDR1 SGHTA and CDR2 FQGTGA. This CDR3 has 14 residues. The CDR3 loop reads CASSLMGLANEQFF. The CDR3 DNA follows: TGTGCCAGCAGCTTAATGGGACTAGCGAATGAGCAGTTCTTC.

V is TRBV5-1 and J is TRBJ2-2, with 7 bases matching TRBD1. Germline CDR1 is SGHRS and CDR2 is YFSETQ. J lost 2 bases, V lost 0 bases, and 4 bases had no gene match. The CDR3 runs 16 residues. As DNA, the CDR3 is TGCGCCAGCAGCTTGGCGGGACAGTACAACACCGGGGAGCTGTTTTTT. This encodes CASSLAGQYNTGELFF. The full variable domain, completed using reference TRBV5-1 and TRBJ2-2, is KAGVTQTPRYLIKTRGQQVTLSCSPISGHRSVSWYQQTPGQGLQFLFEYFSETQRNKGNFPGRFSGRQFSNSRSEMNVSTLELGDSALYLCASSLAGQYNTGELFFGEGSRLTVL.

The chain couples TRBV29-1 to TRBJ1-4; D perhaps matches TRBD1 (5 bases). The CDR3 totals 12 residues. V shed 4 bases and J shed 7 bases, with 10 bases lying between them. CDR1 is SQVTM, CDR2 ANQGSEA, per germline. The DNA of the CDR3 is TGCAGCGTTGCAGGGATCGGTGAAAAACTGTTTTTT. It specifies CSVAGIGEKLFF.

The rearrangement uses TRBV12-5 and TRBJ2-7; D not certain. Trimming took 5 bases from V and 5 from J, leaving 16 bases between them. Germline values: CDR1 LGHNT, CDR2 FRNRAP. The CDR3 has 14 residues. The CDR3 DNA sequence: TGTGCTAGTGGTCCCCAGGATAACGTCCACGAGCAGTACTTC. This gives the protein CASGPQDNVHEQYF.

The CDR3 spells CASSYVSGVMGELFF. CDR3 bases: TGTGCCAGCAGTTATGTGTCCGGGGTCATGGGGGAGCTGTTTTTT. This chain uses TRBV6-5 with TRBJ2-2; a weak D match, TRBD2 (5 bases). V lost 3 bases, J lost 8 bases, and 16 bases lay in between. The CDR3 has 15 amino acids. Germline loops: CDR1 MNHEY, CDR2 SVGAGI.

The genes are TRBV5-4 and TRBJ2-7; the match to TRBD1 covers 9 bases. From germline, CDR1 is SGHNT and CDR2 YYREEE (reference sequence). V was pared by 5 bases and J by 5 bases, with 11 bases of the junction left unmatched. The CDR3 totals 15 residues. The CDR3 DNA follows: TGTGCCAGCAGTCACACCGGGACAGGGTACCACGAGCAGTACTTC. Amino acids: CASSHTGTGYHEQYF.

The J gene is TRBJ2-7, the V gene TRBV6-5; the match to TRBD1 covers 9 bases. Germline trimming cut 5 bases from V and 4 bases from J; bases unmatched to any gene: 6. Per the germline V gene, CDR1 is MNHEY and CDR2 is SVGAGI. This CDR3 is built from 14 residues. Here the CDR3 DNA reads TGTGCCAGCAGTATAACAGGGGGCAGATACGAGCAGTACTTC. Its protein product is CASSITGGRYEQYF.

CDR3 sequence reads: CASSYLFSGGYGYTF. The CDR3 DNA reads as TGTGCCAGCAGTTACCTTTTCTCGGGAGGCTATGGCTACACCTTC. The V call is TRBV6-5, the J call TRBJ1-2; D not resolved. The germline V gene has CDR1 MNHEY and CDR2 SVGAGI. V was shortened by 2 bases and J by 4 bases, with 14 bases between the two germline ends. The CDR3 consists of 15 residues.

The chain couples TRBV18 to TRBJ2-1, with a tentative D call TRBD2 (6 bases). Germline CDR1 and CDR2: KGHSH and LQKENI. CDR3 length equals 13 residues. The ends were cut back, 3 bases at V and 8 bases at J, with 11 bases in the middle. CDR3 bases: TGTGCCAGCTCACCGGTCGGAGGGGATGAGCAGTTCTTC. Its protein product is CASSPVGGDEQFF.

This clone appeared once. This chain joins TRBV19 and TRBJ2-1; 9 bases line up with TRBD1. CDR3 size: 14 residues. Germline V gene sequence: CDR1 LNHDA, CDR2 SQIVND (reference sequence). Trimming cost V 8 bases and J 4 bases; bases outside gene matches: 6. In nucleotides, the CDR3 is TGTGCCAGTTCACCCGGGACAGGGTACAATGAGCAGTTCTTC. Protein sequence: CASSPGTGYNEQFF.

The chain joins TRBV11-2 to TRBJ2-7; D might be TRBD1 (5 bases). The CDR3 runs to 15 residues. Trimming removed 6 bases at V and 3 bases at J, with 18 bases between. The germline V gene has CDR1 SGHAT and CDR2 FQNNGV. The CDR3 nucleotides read TGTGCCAGCAGTTCACCAGACAGTCCCTACTACGAGCAGTACTTC. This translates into CASSSPDSPYYEQYF.

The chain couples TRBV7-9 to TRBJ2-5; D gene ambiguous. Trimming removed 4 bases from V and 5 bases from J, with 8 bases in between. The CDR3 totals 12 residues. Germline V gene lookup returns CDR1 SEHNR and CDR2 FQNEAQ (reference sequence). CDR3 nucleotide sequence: TGTGCCAGCAGCTCATTATCGGAGACCCAGTACTTC. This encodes CASSSLSETQYF.

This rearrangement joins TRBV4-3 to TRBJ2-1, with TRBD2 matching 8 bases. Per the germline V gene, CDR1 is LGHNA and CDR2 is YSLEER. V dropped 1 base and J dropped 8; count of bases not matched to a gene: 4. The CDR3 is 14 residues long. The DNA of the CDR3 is TGCGCCAGCAGCCAAGGACTAGCGTACGATGAGCAGTTCTTC. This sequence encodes CASSQGLAYDEQFF.

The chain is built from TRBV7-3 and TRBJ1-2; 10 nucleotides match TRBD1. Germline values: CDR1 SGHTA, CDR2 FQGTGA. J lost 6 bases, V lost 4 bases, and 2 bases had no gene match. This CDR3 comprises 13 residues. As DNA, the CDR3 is TGTGCCAGCAGCTCCGGGACAGGGGATGGCTACACCTTC. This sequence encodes CASSSGTGDGYTF.

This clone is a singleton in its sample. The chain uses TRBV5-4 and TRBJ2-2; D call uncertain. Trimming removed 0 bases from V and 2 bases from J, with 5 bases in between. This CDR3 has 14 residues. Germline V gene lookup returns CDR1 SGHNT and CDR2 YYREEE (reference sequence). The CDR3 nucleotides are TGTGCCAGCAGCTTGGGCAGAAACACCGGGGAGCTGTTTTTT. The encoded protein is CASSLGRNTGELFF.

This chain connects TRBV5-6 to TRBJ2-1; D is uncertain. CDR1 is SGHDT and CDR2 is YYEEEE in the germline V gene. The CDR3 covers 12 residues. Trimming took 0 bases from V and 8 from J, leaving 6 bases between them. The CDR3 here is CASSLEGDEQFF. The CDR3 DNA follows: TGTGCCAGCAGCTTGGAGGGCGATGAGCAGTTCTTC.

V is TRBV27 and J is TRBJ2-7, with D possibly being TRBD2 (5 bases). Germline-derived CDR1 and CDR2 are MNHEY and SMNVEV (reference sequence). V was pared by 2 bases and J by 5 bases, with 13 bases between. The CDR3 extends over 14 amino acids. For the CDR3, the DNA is TGTGCCAGCAGTTTACTGGGAGCGACGCACGAGCAGTACTTC. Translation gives CASSLLGATHEQYF.

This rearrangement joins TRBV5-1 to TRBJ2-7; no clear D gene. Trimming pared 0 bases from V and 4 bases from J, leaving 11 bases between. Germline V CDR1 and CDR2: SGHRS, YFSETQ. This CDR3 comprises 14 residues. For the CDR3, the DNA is TGCGCCAGCAGCTTGGTGGGATTAACTTACGAGCAGTACTTC. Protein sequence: CASSLVGLTYEQYF.

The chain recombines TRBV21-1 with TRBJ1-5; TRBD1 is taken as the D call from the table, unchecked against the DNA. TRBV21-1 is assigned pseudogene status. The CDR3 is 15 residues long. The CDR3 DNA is TGTGCCAGCAACGGTGGTCACAGGGGGTTCACCGGGGAGCATTTT. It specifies CASNGGHRGFTGEHF.

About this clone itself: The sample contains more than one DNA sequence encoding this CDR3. As DNA, the CDR3 is TGTGCCTGGAGCCAGGGGTACGAGCAGTACTTC. This gives the protein CAWSQGYEQYF. The chain couples TRBV30 to TRBJ2-7; maybe TRBD1 (6 bases). This CDR3 has 11 residues. Between the trimmed V and J ends, which lost 3 bases and 4 bases, there was a span of 7 bases. Per germline, CDR1 GTSNPN and CDR2 SVGIG (reference sequence).

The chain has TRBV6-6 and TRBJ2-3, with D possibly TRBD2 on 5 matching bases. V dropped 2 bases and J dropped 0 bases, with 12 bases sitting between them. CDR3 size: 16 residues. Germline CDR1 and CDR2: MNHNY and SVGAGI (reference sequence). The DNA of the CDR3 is TGTGCCAGCAGTTACGGACTTCCAGCTAGCACAGATACGCAGTATTTT. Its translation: CASSYGLPASTDTQYF.

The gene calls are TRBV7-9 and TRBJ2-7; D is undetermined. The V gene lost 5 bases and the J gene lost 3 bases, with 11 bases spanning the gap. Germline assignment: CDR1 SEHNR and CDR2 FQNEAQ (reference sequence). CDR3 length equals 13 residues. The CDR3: CASSPSEYYEQYF. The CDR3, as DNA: TGTGCCAGCAGCCCGTCAGAGTACTACGAGCAGTACTTC.

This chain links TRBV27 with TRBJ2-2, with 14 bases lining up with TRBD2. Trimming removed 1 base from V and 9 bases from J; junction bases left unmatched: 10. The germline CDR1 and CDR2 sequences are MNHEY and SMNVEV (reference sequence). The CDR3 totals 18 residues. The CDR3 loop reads CASSLLPGLAGGSRELFF. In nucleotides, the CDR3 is TGTGCCAGCAGTTTATTACCCGGACTAGCGGGAGGTAGTAGGGAGCTGTTTTTT.

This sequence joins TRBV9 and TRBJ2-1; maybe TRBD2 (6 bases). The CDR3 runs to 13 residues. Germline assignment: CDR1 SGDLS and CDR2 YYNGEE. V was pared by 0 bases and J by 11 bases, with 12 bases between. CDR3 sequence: CASSVGDSDQQFF. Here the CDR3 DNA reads TGTGCCAGCAGCGTAGGGGACTCAGACCAGCAGTTCTTC.

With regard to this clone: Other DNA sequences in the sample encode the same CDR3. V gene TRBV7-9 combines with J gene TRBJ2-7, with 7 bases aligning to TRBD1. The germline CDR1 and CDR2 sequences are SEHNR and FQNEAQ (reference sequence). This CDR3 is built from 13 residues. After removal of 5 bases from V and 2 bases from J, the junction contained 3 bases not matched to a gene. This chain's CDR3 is CASSLTGPYEQYF. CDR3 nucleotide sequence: TGTGCCAGCAGCCTGACAGGGCCCTACGAGCAGTACTTC.

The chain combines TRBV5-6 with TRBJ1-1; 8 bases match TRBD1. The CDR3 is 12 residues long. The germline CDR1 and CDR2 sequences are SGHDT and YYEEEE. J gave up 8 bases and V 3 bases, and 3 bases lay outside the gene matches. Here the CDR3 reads CASSWDRSEAFF. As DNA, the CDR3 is TGTGCCAGCAGCTGGGACAGGTCGGAAGCTTTCTTT.

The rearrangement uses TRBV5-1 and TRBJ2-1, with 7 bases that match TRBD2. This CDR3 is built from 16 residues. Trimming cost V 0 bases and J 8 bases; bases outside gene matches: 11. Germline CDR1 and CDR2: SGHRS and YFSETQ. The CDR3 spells CASSLASGIGFDEQFF. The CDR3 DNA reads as TGCGCCAGCAGCTTGGCCAGCGGGATTGGTTTCGATGAGCAGTTCTTC.